The rows below give T cell receptor beta chains drawn from one sample of a study of CD8 T cells in Susac syndrome. One entry per CDR3 protein results from TCRdb running MiXCR on the immunoSEQ multiplex PCR reads. The sample includes 45,000 or so distinct CDR3 sequences, 93% of them seen just once. Sample: CD8+ T cells from PBMCs. These receptors were collected from a human donor in good health. Both conserved end residues are trimmed from each CDR3.

J,V,CDR3
TRBJ1-4,TRBV4-2,ASSQVHGTLEKLF
TRBJ2-2,TRBV12-3/TRBV12-4,ASSPTGEGGELF
TRBJ1-2,TRBV10-1,ASSDGNYGYT
TRBJ2-2,TRBV7-6,ASSLRAGGELF
TRBJ2-7,TRBV27,ASSPLAGGPFEQY
TRBJ2-5,TRBV7-9,ASSLALRLAGQETQY
TRBJ2-5,TRBV19,ASTQGGETQY
TRBJ1-1,TRBV7-2,ASSGWTGTAQMNTEAF
TRBJ1-2,TRBV28,ASSSKALGQFYGYT
TRBJ2-7,TRBV9,ASSVAAVSAEQY
TRBJ2-7,TRBV27,ASSLVPLSEQY
TRBJ1-1,TRBV20-1,SASPTALDTEAF
TRBJ2-7,TRBV7-2,ASSPRTGREQY
TRBJ2-7,TRBV10-3,AISEPLEGAQHYEQY
TRBJ1-5,TRBV2,ASRPWVSLGQPQH
TRBJ2-3,TRBV12-3/TRBV12-4,ASSLTGGETDTQY
TRBJ2-7,TRBV5-6,ASSPGLAGVFGEQY
TRBJ2-1,TRBV15,ATSKGLDLYNEQF
TRBJ2-2,TRBV27,ASSSLAGDGSGELF
TRBJ2-1,TRBV29-1,SGGQEISYNEQF
TRBJ2-3,TRBV2,ASTGADTQY
TRBJ2-7,TRBV12-3/TRBV12-4,ASSHTENYEQY
TRBJ2-1,TRBV9,ASSPTVHEQF
TRBJ2-1,TRBV7-6,ASSLGQGPLNEQF
TRBJ1-1,TRBV2,ASRDSRRYAEAF
TRBJ2-3,TRBV7-9,ASSLALGGELTDTQY
TRBJ2-7,TRBV3-1,ASSQVYSGRDYEQY
TRBJ2-7,TRBV7-6,ASSPWGRPHEQY
TRBJ2-7,TRBV11-2,ASSADRGINEQY
TRBJ2-5,TRBV30,AWSVTSGSETQY
TRBJ2-7,TRBV11-2,ASSSYRYASFHEQH
TRBJ1-2,TRBV28,ASSLNGEYGYT
TRBJ2-7,TRBV29-1,SVEASGSNEQY
TRBJ2-1,TRBV3-1,ASSQDPGSSYNEQF
TRBJ2-5,TRBV6-5,ASKGQQETQY
TRBJ2-7,TRBV6-5,ASSYSRLNPYEQY
TRBJ2-1,TRBV12-3/TRBV12-4,ASRTYSYNEQF
TRBJ1-5,TRBV19,ATADRRASNQPQH
TRBJ1-1,TRBV6-5,ASSYSGGNTEAF
TRBJ2-4,TRBV2,ASSVSTGGTKNIQY
TRBJ2-7,TRBV4-1,ASSPGLGIYEQY
TRBJ1-2,TRBV2,ASKFGAGANYGYT
TRBJ1-1,TRBV29-1,SVEGGLNTEAF
TRBJ2-5,TRBV20-1,SARVALEGETQY